Sequencing of this TCR beta chain was carried out in a study of T-cell reconstitution after alpha-beta-depleted transplantation in children. The study, taken as a whole, reports: After one year, T-cell counts and TCRbeta diversity mostly came from new T cells.

The authors prepared the TCRbeta library with unique molecular identifiers. TCRdb reprocessed the PCR reads with MiXCR, giving one entry per CDR3 protein. Found here are fewer than 550,000 distinct CDR3 sequences, around 10% of them singletons; the top ten hold approximately 15%. Germline V gene data show CDR1 as MNHEY and CDR2 as SVGEGT. This CDR3 is 12 amino acids long. V gave up 6 bases and J gave up 4 bases, with 7 bases separating them. Comments on this clonotype: What it binds is unknown.

This specimen was PBMCs, mostly from graft donor cells, taken 180 days after TCRalphabeta/CD19-depleted stem cell transplant. The receptor comes from a female patient between 2 and 15 years old who had a stem cell transplant for aplastic anemia, so the T cells may come from the graft donor. V and J are TRBV6-2 or TRBV6-3 and TRBJ1-5; D is ambiguous. CDR3 in DNA: TGTGCCAGCAGAGGGCCTAATCAGCCCCAGCATTTT. This sequence encodes CASRGPNQPQHF.